This TCR beta chain derives from a study of T cell clones after liver transplantation. Study details: Graft-donor-reactive sequences were compared with third-party-reactive TCRbeta sequences from pre-transplant mixed lymphocyte reactions. Standard immunosuppression, with no induction, continued until 12-24 months after transplant. Study observations and caveats: Graft donor-reactive T cells may have migrated into the graft rather than being deleted.

Germline assignment: CDR1 MDHEN and CDR2 SYDVKM. The CDR3 contains 12 residues. V lost 8 bases and J lost 0, with 5 bases in between. Repertoires were generated with immunoSEQ multiplex PCR, while TCRdb's copy carries only in-frame clones and drops some. The table lists some 120,000 clones, 90% of them singletons. This clone has only one observation. The antigen is unknown. Unstimulated PBMCs were sorted into CD3+CD4+ and CD3+CD8+ populations. This chain links TRBV28 with TRBJ1-5; D gene unclear. This specimen consisted of CD4+ T cells from blood, obtained 12 months after liver transplant. This TCR came from a human patient who received a liver transplant. The T cells may partly be graft donor cells. The CDR3 loop reads CASSNSNQPQHF. For the CDR3, the DNA is TGTGCCAGCTCAAATAGCAATCAGCCCCAGCATTTT. Supplemented by reference TRBV28 and TRBJ1-5, the full variable domain reads DVKVTQSSRYLVKRTGEKVFLECVQDMDHENMFWYRQDPGLGLRLIYFSYDVKMKEKGDIPEGYSVSREKKERFSLILESASTNQTSMYLCASSNSNQPQHFGDGTRLSIL.